This T cell receptor beta chain was identified during a study of blood T cells in healthy people across ages (dated by TCRdb to the mid-2010s). With respect to the entire study: In model experiments, template switching captured roughly one uniquely barcoded TCR beta cDNA molecule for every two T cells. To track age-related changes in TCR beta repertoire diversity, the study relied on deep sequencing normalized with unique cDNA molecular identifiers. The donors were split into four age groups: young (average around 15 years), middle-aged (about 40), aged (around 67) and long-lived (about 74). To avoid experimental bias, donors of different ages were distributed randomly across sequencing lanes. The study analyzed two additional independent replicas of 1 million unique cDNA reads from the same blood draw for two donors, one aged 18 to 29 and one aged 80 or older.

Library preparation used 5' RACE. TCRdb records Illumina HiSeq 2500 as the sequencer. A second PCR of about 6 to 11 cycles was performed with a sample-barcoded 5' primer and a J-beta primer mix. A unique molecular identifier was introduced onto each TCR beta cDNA molecule by a template-switch 5' adaptor carrying 12 random nucleotides. Each sample yielded at least 2.5 million CDR3-containing paired-end reads. The Mint cDNA synthesis kit, primed by a TRBC-specific oligonucleotide, was used to synthesize first-strand cDNA from all RNA. Following uracil-DNA glycosylase treatment, a first 18-cycle PCR with universal primers M1SS and BC2_uni_R was performed on all cDNA. The authors' analysis ran thus. Normalization of each sample was performed by random selection of 1 million high-quality reads, each carrying a distinct molecular identifier. Instead of being binned into consensus sequences, reads with shared molecular identifiers were discarded. MiTCR, with a Q25 quality threshold and the strictest error-elimination algorithm, was used for CDR3 identification, clonotype clustering and error correction. A nonparametric unseen species model with Euler transformation was used to estimate a lower bound on total TCR beta diversity. In-frame beta chains were kept once TCRdb had trimmed the public reads at Q25 with fastp and called clones with MiXCR. Rows are combined by CDR3 protein, so each entry shows the most common genes and DNA. None of the V and J calls come from the authors' own analysis; TCRdb made them. For this sample the table gives about 780,000 distinct CDR3 sequences, of which around 50% were detected only once. Of the sample, 15% to 20% falls within the top ten clones.

This clonotype has only one observation. Its antigen is unknown. The sample holds no much larger clone one base away, and base qualities are not on file. One read alone makes for weak evidence. V ends up 2 bases short and J 15 bases short, with an unmatched junction base count of 23. The germline V gene (reference sequence) provides CDR1 LGHDT and CDR2 YNNKEL. The cysteine opens and the phenylalanine closes a CDR3 of 18 amino acids. Only the CDR3 region is kept as DNA, spanning 54 bases read in frame from base 1. The roughly 37 donors, aged about 6 to 95 years, were systemically healthy Caucasian individuals from Russia. Roughly 10 milliliters of peripheral blood were drawn from each donor into EDTA-treated Vacutainer tubes. Ficoll-Paque density-gradient centrifugation was used to isolate PBMCs, with at least 6.5 million per sample. Total RNA was extracted from PBMCs with Trizol reagent, with at least 5.5 micrograms obtained per sample. For every donor, flow cytometry on a PBMC aliquot measured the percentage of naive CD45RAhigh/CD27high T cells.

Study-wide findings and limitations: Because the CMV infection status of the donors was unknown, age-related changes in expanded clonotypes may potentially have been confounded. Because profiling used bulk unsorted PBMCs, naive and antigen-experienced compartments could not be compared conclusively. Estimates of total diversity based on one million sequenced T cells were regarded as lower bounds and as underestimates. Observed TCR beta diversity per million T cells fell roughly linearly with age, and a significant reduction was already apparent by age roughly 40. Compared with the aged group, more naive CD4+ T cells, fewer expanded clones and increased TCR diversity were shown by the long-lived group, suggesting age selection. Observed TCR beta diversity correlated strongly with the percentage of naive T cells measured by flow cytometry.

Sequenced input: blood. The chain was built from TRBV3-1 and TRBJ2-1, and 9 bases in between align with TRBD1. This clonotype originated in a man aged 80 or over in good health. CDR3 loop: CASSQSGKLGDRVTRGFF. The nucleotide sequence is TGTGCCAGCAGCCAATCCGGGAAGCTTGGGGACAGGGTAACCAGGGGGTTCTTC.